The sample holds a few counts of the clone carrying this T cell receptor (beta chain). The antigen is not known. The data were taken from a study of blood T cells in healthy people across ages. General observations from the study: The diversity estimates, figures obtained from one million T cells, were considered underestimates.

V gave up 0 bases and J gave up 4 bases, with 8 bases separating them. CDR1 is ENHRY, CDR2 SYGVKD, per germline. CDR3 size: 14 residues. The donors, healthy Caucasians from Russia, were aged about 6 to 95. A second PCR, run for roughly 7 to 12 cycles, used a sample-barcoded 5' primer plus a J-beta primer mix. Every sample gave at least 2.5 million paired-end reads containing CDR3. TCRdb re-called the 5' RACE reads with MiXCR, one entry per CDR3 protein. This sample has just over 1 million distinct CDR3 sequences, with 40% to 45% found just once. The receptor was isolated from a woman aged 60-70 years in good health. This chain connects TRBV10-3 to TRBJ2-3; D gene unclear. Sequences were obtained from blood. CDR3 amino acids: CAISESSRADTQYF. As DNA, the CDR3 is TGTGCCATCAGTGAGTCGAGTCGTGCAGATACGCAGTATTTT.